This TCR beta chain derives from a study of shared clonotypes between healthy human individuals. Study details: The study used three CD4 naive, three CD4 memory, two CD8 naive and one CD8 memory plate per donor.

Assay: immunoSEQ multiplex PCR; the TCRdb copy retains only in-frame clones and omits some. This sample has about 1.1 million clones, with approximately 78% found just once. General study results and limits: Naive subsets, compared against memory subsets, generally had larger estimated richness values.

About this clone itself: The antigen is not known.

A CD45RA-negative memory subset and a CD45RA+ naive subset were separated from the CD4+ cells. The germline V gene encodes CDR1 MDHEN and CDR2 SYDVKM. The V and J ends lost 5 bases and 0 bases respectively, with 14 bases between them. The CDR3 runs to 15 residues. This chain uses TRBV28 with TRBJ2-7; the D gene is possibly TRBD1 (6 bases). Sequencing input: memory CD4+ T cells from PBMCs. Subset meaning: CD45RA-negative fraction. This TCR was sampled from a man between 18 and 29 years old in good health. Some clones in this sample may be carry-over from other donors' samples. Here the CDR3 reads CASSPRGQISYEQYF. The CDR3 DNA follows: TGTGCCAGCAGTCCCCGCGGACAGATCTCCTACGAGCAGTACTTC.